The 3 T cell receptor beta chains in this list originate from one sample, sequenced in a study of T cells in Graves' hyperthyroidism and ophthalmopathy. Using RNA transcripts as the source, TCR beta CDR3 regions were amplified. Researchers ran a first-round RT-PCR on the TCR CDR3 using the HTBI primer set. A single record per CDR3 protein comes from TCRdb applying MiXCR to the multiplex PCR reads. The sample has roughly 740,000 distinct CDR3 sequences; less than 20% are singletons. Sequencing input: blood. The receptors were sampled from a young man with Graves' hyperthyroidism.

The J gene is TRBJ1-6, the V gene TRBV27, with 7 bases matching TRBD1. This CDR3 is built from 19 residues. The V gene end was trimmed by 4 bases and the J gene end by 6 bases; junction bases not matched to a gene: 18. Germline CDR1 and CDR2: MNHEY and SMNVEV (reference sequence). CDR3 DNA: TGTGCCAGCAGTTACTACCCTGGACAGGCGACAAAAGTTAATTCACCCCTCCACTTT. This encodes CASSYYPGQATKVNSPLHF.

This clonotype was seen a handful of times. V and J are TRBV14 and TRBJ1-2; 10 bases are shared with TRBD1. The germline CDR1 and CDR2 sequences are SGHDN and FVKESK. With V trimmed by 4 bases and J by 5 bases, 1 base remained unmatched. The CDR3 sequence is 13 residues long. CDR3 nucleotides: TGTGCCAGCAGCCGGACAGGGGGATATGGCTACACCTTC. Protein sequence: CASSRTGGYGYTF.

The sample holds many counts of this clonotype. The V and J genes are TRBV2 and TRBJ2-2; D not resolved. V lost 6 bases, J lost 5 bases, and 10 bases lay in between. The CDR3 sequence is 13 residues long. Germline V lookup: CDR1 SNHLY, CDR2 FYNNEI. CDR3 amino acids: CASRLVGTGELFF. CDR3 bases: TGTGCCAGCAGGCTAGTTGGTACCGGGGAGCTGTTTTTT.